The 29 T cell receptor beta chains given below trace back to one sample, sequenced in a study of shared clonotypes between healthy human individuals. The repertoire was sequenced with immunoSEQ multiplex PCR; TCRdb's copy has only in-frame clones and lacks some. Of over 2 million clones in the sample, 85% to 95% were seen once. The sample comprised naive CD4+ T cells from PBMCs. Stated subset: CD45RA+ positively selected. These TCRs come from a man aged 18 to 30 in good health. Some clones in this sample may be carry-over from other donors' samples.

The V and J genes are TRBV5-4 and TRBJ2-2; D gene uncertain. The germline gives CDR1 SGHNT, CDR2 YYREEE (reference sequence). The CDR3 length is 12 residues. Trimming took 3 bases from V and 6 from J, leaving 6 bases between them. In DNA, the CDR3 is TGTGCCAGCAGCTCTCACCCCGGGGAGCTGTTTTTT. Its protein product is CASSSHPGELFF.

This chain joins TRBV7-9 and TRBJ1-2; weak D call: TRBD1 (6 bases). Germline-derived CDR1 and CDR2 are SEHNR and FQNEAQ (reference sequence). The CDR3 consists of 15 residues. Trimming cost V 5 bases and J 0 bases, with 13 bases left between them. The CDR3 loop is CASSPQQGTNYGYTF. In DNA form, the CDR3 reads TGTGCCAGCAGCCCACAACAGGGTACTAACTATGGCTACACCTTC.

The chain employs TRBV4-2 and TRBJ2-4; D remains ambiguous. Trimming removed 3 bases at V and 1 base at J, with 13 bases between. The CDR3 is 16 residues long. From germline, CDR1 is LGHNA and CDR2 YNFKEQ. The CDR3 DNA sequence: TGTGCCAGCAGCCAGAACGGTGTCGGGGCCAAAAACATTCAGTACTTC. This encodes CASSQNGVGAKNIQYF.

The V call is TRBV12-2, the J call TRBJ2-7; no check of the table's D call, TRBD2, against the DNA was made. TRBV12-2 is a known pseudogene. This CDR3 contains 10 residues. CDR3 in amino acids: CASLPREQYF. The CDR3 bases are TGTGCAAGTCTCCCGCGCGAGCAGTACTTC.

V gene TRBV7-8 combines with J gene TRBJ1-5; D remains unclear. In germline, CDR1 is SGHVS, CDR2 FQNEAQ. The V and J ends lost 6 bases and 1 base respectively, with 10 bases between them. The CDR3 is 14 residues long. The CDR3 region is CASSHGKSNQPQHF. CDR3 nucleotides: TGTGCCAGCAGTCACGGGAAAAGCAATCAGCCCCAGCATTTT.

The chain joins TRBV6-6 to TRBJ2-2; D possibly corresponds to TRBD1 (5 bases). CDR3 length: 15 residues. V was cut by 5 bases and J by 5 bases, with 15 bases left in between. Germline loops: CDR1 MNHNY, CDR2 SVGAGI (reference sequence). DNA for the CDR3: TGTGCCAGCAGTCAGGACAACCTGGAAACCGGGGAGCTGTTTTTT. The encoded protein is CASSQDNLETGELFF.

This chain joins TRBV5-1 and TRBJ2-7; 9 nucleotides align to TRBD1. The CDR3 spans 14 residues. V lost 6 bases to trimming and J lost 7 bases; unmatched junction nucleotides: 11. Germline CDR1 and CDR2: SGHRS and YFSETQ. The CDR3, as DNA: TGCGCCAGCAATCACGGGACAGGGCCCTTTGAGCAGTACTTC. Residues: CASNHGTGPFEQYF. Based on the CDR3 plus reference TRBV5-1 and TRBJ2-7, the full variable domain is KAGVTQTPRYLIKTRGQQVTLSCSPISGHRSVSWYQQTPGQGLQFLFEYFSETQRNKGNFPGRFSGRQFSNSRSEMNVSTLELGDSALYLCASNHGTGPFEQYFGPGTRLTVT.

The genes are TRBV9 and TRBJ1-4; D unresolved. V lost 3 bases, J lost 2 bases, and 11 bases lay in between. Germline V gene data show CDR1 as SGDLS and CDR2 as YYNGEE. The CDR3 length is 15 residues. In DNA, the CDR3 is TGTGCCAGCAGCGCGCACACAACGACTAATGAAAAACTGTTTTTT. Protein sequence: CASSAHTTTNEKLFF.

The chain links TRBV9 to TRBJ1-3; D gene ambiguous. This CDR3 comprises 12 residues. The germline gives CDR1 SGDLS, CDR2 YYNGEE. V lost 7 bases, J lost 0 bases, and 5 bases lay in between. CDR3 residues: CASRGSGNTIYF. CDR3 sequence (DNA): TGTGCCAGCCGAGGCTCTGGAAACACCATATATTTT.

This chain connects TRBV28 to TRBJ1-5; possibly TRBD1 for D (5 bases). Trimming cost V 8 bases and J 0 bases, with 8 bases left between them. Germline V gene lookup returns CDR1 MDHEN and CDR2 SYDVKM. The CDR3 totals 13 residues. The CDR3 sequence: CASRQNSNQPQHF. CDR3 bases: TGTGCCAGCCGACAGAATAGCAATCAGCCCCAGCATTTT.

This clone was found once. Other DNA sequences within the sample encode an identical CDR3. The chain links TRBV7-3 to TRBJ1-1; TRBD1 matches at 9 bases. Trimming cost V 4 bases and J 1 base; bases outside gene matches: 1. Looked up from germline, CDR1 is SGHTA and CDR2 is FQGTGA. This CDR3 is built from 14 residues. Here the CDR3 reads CASSSTGGNTEAFF. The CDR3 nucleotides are TGTGCCAGCAGCTCGACAGGGGGGAACACTGAAGCTTTCTTT.

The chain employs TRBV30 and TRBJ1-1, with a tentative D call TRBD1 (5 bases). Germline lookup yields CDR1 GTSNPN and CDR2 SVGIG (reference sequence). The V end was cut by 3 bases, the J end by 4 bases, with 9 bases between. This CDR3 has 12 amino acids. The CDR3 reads CAWRRDPTEAFF. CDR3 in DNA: TGTGCCTGGAGGAGGGACCCCACTGAAGCTTTCTTT.

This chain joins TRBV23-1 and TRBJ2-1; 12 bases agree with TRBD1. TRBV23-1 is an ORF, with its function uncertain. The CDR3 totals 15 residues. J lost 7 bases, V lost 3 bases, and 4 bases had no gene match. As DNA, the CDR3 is TGCGCCAGCAGTCATTGGGGACAGGGGGCAAATGAGCAGTTCTTC. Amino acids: CASSHWGQGANEQFF.

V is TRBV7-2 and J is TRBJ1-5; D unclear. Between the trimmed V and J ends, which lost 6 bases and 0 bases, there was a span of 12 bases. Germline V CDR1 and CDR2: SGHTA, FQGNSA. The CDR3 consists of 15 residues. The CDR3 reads CASSRTFNSNQPQHF. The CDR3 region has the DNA TGTGCCAGCAGTCGAACCTTTAATAGCAATCAGCCCCAGCATTTT.

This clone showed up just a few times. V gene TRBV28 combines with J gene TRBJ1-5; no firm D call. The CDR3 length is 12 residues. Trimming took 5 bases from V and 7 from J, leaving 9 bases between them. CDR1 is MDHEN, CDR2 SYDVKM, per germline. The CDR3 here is CASSPPEQPQHF. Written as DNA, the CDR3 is TGTGCCAGCAGTCCCCCGGAACAGCCCCAGCATTTT.

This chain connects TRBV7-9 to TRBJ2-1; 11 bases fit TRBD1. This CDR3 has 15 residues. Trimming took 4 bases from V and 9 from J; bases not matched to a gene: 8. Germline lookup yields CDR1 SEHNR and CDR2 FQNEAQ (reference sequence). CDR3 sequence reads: CASSSRTGGRGEQFF. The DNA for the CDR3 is TGTGCCAGCAGCTCCCGGACAGGGGGCCGGGGTGAGCAGTTCTTC.

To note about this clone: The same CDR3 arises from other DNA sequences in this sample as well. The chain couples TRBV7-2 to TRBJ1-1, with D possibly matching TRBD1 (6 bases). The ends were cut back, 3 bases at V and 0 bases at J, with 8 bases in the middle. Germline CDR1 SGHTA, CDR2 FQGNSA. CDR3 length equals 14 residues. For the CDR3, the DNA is TGTGCCAGCAGCTTTTCAGGGGTGAACACTGAAGCTTTCTTT. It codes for CASSFSGVNTEAFF.

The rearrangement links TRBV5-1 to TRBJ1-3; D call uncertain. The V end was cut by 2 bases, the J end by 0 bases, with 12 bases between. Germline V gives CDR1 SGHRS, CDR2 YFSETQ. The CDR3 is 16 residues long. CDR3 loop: CASSLRAYGSGNTIYF. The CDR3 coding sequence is TGCGCCAGCAGCTTAAGGGCCTACGGCTCTGGAAACACCATATATTTT.

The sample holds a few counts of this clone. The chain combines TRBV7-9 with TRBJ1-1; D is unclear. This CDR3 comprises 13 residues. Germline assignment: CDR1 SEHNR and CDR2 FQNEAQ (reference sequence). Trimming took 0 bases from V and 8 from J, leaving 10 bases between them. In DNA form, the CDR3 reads TGTGCCAGCAGCTTAGCGGGCAGCCCAGAAGCTTTCTTT. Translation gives CASSLAGSPEAFF. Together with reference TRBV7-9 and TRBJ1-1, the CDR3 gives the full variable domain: DTGVSQNPRHKITKRGQNVTFRCDPISEHNRLYWYRQTLGQGPEFLTYFQNEAQLEKSRLLSDRFSAERPKGSFSTLEIQRTEQGDSAMYLCASSLAGSPEAFFGQGTRLTVV.

The CDR3 region is CASSEALGSSGANVLTF. The DNA of the CDR3 is TGTGCCAGCAGTGAAGCGCTTGGCAGCTCTGGGGCCAACGTCCTGACTTTC. The chain has TRBV2 and TRBJ2-6; D is undetermined. The CDR3 contains 17 residues. V lost 0 bases to trimming and J lost 0 bases, with 9 bases between them. CDR1 SNHLY and CDR2 FYNNEI come from the germline V gene.

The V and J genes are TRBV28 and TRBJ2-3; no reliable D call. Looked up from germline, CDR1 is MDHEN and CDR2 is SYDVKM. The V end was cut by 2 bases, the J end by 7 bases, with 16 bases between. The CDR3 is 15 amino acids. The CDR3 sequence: CASSLGGGPTHTQYF. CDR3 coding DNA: TGTGCCAGCAGTTTAGGTGGCGGACCCACCCATACGCAGTATTTT. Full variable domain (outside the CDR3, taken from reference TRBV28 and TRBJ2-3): DVKVTQSSRYLVKRTGEKVFLECVQDMDHENMFWYRQDPGLGLRLIYFSYDVKMKEKGDIPEGYSVSREKKERFSLILESASTNQTSMYLCASSLGGGPTHTQYFGPGTRLTVL.

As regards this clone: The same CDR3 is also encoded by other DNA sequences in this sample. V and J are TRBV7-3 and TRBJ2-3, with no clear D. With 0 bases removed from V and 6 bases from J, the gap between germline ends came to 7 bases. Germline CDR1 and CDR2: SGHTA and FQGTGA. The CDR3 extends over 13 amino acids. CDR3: CASSLTGADTQYF. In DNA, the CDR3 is TGTGCCAGCAGCTTAACTGGAGCCGATACGCAGTATTTT.

This CDR3 is CATSSGGLETQYF. CDR3 DNA sequence: TGTGCCACCAGCTCAGGGGGCCTAGAGACCCAGTACTTC. The rearrangement uses TRBV15 and TRBJ2-5; 8 bases are a match to TRBD1. Germline CDR1 is LNHNV and CDR2 is YYDKDF (reference sequence). The CDR3 length is 13 residues. Trimming at V came to 5 bases and at J to 4 bases, leaving 3 bases not matched to a gene.

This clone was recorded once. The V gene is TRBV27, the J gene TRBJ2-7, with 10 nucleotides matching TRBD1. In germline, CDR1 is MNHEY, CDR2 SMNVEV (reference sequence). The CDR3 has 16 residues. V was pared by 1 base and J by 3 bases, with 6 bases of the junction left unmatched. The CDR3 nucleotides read TGTGCCAGCAGTTTATTTGGGACAGGGGTTCGCTACGAGCAGTACTTC. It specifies CASSLFGTGVRYEQYF.

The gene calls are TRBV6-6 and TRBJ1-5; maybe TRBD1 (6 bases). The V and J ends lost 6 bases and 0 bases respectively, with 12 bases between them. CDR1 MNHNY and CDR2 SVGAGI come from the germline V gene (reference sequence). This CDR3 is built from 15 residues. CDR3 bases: TGTGCCAGCAGACAAAGGGGGAGTAGCAATCAGCCCCAGCATTTT. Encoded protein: CASRQRGSSNQPQHF.

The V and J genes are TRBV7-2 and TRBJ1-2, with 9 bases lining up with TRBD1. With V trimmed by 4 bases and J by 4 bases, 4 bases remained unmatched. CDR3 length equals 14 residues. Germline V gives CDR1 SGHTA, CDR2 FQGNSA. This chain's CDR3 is CASSSDRGSYGYTF. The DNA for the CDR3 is TGTGCCAGCAGCTCGGACAGGGGCTCCTATGGCTACACCTTC.

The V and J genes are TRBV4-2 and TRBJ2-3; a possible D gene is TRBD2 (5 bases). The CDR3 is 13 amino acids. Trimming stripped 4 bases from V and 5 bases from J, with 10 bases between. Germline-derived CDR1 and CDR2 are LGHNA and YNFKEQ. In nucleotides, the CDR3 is TGTGCCAGCAGCCGGCAGAGGGTAGATACGCAGTATTTT. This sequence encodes CASSRQRVDTQYF.

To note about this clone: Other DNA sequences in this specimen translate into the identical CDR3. This CDR3 reads CASSLQGSETQYF. The CDR3 nucleotides are TGCGCCAGCAGCCTACAGGGGTCGGAGACCCAGTACTTC. This chain connects TRBV5-1 to TRBJ2-5, with 7 bases lining up with TRBD1. CDR1 and CDR2 from the germline V gene are SGHRS and YFSETQ. The CDR3 totals 13 residues. Trimming took 4 bases from V and 5 from J; bases not matched to a gene: 5.

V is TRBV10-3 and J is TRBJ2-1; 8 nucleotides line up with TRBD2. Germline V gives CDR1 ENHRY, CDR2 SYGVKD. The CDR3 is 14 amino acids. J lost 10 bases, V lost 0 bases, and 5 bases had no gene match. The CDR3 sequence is CAISESPQREEQFF. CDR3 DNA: TGTGCCATCAGTGAGTCGCCCCAGCGGGAGGAGCAGTTCTTC.